This T cell receptor beta chain comes out of a study of vaccination and CD4 T cells after COVID-19. The germline CDR1 and CDR2 sequences are SGHTA and FQGNSA. V dropped 2 bases and J dropped 4 bases, with 9 bases sitting between them. This CDR3 has 14 residues. This clonotype was recorded a few times. What it recognizes is unknown. Cultured CD4+ T-cell DNA underwent Oncomine TCR Beta short-read sequencing. TCRdb called the PCR reads again in MiXCR, with one record for every CDR3 protein. This sample yields about 25,000 distinct CDR3 sequences, of which around 49% are seen a single time; roughly 6.1% belongs to the top ten. Treatment of the sample: approximately 11-day PBMC culture with coronavirus spike peptide pools or control peptides (ViraFEST assay).

Sequences were obtained from CD4+ T cells from blood, cultured in vitro. The clonotype originates from a human donor who had recovered from COVID-19. The chain joins TRBV7-2 to TRBJ1-3; a possible D gene is TRBD1 (5 bases). The CDR3 region has the DNA TGTGCCAGCAGCTTACGGGGGATCGGAAACACCATATATTTT. Its translation is CASSLRGIGNTIYF.